This TCR beta chain was identified during a study of human T cells and chemical hapten exposure. General study findings and limits: Relative to control repertoires, expanded TCRs gave rise to significantly more large CDR3 similarity clusters. Alopecia in all donors means immunity may differ from healthy individuals.

V dropped 7 bases and J dropped 4 bases, with 14 bases sitting between them. This CDR3 is 14 amino acids long. Time point given: patch test 2, 6 weeks after DPC sensitization. Regarding treatment: therapeutic diphenylcyclopropenone sensitization with weekly scalp DPC. From whole blood left unfractionated, total RNA was extracted. Comment on this clonotype: Antigen specificity is unknown.

TCRdb independently ran MiXCR on the RACE reads; one entry per CDR3 protein. The sample has 330,000 or so distinct CDR3 sequences; about 6% are singletons. J is TRBJ1-3 and V is TRBV12-3 or TRBV12-4; D not certain. This receptor was identified in a woman aged 18-29 years with alopecia areata. Some clones in this sample may be carry-over from other donors' samples. The sample here was whole blood, taken in connection with sensitization to the hapten diphenylcyclopropenone (DPC). CDR3 protein: CASTYGVDGNTIYF. As DNA, the CDR3 is TGTGCCAGCACCTATGGGGTTGACGGAAACACCATATATTTT.